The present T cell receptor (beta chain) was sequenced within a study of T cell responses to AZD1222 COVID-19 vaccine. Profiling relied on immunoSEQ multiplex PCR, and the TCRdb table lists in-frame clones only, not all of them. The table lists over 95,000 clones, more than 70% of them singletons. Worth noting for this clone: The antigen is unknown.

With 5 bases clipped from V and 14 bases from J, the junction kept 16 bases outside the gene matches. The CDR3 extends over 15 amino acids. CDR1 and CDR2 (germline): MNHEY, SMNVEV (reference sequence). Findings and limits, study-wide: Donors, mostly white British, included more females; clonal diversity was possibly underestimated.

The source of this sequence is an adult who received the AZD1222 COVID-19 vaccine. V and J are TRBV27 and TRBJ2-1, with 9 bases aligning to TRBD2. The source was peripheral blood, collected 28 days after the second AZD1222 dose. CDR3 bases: TGTGCCAGCAGTCTTGCGTCTAGCGGGGTAGCGGGGGAGTTCTTC. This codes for CASSLASSGVAGEFF.